A selection of T cell receptor beta chains follows, all from one sample in a study of OX40 agonist ivuxolimab in advanced cancers. TCRdb's table, derived via immunoSEQ multiplex PCR, lists solely in-frame clones and lacks some. The sample lists roughly 62,000 clones, 80% to 90% occurring once. Sequencing used CD4+ or CD8+ T cells sorted from blood, obtained in a trial of the OX40 agonist ivuxolimab. The origin of the receptors is an adult with an advanced solid tumor such as melanoma, head and neck, liver or kidney cancer. Each CDR3 is given with its conserved first and last residue. D genes are given only for firm matches. For some rows the clone size is stated as once, few or many, or as a class when expanded; others skip it.

abundance	j_gene	v_gene	d_gene	CDR3aa	CDR3nt
once	TRBJ2-7	TRBV6-1	NA	CASSYGVAQYF	TGTGCCAGCAGTTACGGGGTAGCGCAGTACTTC
few	TRBJ1-1	TRBV6-5	NA	CASSYRGGIAFF	TGTGCCAGCAGTTACCGGGGCGGGATCGCTTTCTTT
NA	TRBJ1-4	TRBV19	TRBD1	CASSVRTGGNEKLFF	TGTGCCAGTAGTGTGCGGACAGGGGGGAACGAAAAACTGTTTTTT
NA	TRBJ1-2	TRBV5-1	TRBD1	CASSPGTGGSYGYTF	TGCGCCAGCAGCCCCGGGACAGGGGGCAGCTATGGCTACACCTTC
NA	TRBJ2-1	TRBV5-5	TRBD2	CASGGVAGKDEQFF	TGTGCCAGCGGAGGGGTAGCGGGAAAGGATGAGCAGTTCTTC
NA	TRBJ1-5	TRBV9	TRBD1	CASSLYGQGDQPQHF	TGTGCCAGCAGCTTATACGGACAGGGAGATCAGCCCCAGCATTTT
NA	TRBJ2-5	TRBV6-1	NA	CASRGAETQYF	TGTGCCAGCAGGGGGGCGGAGACCCAGTACTTC
once	TRBJ1-4	TRBV29-1	NA	CSAPMGTGRNEKLFF	TGCAGCGCTCCCATGGGAACGGGCAGGAATGAAAAACTGTTTTTT
NA	TRBJ1-2	TRBV28	NA	CASSGETNYGYTF	TGTGCCAGCAGTGGGGAGACTAACTATGGCTACACCTTC
few	TRBJ2-3	TRBV5-6	TRBD1	CASSLAILGYRGSADTQYF	TGTGCCAGCAGCTTGGCCATATTGGGGTACAGGGGATCGGCAGATACGCAGTATTTT
NA	TRBJ2-7	TRBV2	TRBD1	CASSGQGAGLEQYF	TGTGCCAGCAGTGGACAGGGGGCAGGGCTCGAGCAGTACTTC
NA	TRBJ2-6	TRBV2	TRBD1	CASVAGTGATRPGANVLTF	TGTGCCAGCGTGGCTGGGACAGGGGCCACAAGGCCCGGGGCCAACGTCCTGACTTTC
NA	TRBJ1-2	TRBV2	NA	CASSEISGTSGGYTF	TGTGCCAGCAGTGAAATTAGTGGGACGAGTGGGGGCTACACCTTC
NA	TRBJ2-3	TRBV6-1	TRBD2	CASSEAGGWTDTQYF	TGTGCCAGCAGTGAAGCGGGGGGGTGGACAGATACGCAGTATTTT
NA	TRBJ2-3	TRBV5-4	TRBD2	CASSYQAGVIDTQYF	TGTGCCAGCAGCTACCAAGCGGGAGTAATAGATACGCAGTATTTT